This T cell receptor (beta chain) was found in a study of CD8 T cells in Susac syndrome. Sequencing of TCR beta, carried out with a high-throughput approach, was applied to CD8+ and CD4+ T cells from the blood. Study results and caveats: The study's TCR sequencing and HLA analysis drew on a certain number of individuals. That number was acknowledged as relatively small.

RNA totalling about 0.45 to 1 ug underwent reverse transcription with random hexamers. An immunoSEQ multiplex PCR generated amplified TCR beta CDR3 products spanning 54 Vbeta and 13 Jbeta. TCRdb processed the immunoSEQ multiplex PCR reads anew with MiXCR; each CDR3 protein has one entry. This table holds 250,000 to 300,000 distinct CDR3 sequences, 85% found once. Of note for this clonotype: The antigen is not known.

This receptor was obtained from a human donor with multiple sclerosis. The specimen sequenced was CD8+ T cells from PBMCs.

The CDR3 coding sequence is TGTGCCAGCAGGCAAAGGAAGGTGAAAGGATTTTTGCCTAGCACAGATACGCAGTATTTT. This translates into CASRQRKVKGFLPSTDTQYF. The chain recombines TRBV6-1 with TRBJ2-3; D remains ambiguous. The CDR3 covers 20 residues. V dropped 6 bases and J dropped 0 bases, with 28 bases sitting between them. Germline CDR1 MNHNS, CDR2 SASEGT.